The 8 T cell receptor beta chains below all came from one sample that was sequenced in a study of CD8 T cells in Susac syndrome. An input of about 0.5 to 1 ug of RNA was subjected to reverse transcription using random hexamers. Via MiXCR, TCRdb re-called the immunoSEQ multiplex PCR reads, giving one row per CDR3 protein. The data contain about 140,000 distinct CDR3 sequences, about 93% of them seen just once; the ten biggest clones take up over 0.25%. The sequencing sample was made of CD8+ T cells from PBMCs. The receptors shown here come from a human donor in good health.

The CDR3 here is CASSIVQVNQPQHF. The CDR3 DNA sequence: TGTGCCAGTAGTATAGTACAGGTAAATCAGCCCCAGCATTTT. The chain has TRBV19 and TRBJ1-5; tentative D call: TRBD1 (5 bases). Germline CDR1 and CDR2: LNHDA and SQIVND (reference sequence). The length of the CDR3 is 14 residues. V lost 1 base and J 4 bases, leaving 8 bases between the germline ends. Together with reference TRBV19 and TRBJ1-5, the CDR3 gives the full variable domain: DGGITQSPKYLFRKEGQNVTLSCEQNLNHDAMYWYRQDPGQGLRLIYYSQIVNDFQKGDIAEGYSVSREKKESFPLTVTSAQKNPTAFYLCASSIVQVNQPQHFGDGTRLSIL.

The rearrangement uses TRBV7-2 and TRBJ2-1; 9 bases map to TRBD2. Trimming cost V 1 base and J 4 bases; bases outside gene matches: 2. The CDR3 covers 15 residues. Germline V gene lookup returns CDR1 SGHTA and CDR2 FQGNSA. The CDR3 region is CASSLVAGGYNEQFF. The CDR3 nucleotides read TGTGCCAGCAGCTTAGTGGCGGGAGGGTACAATGAGCAGTTCTTC.

The chain links TRBV13 to TRBJ1-5; TRBD1 matches 7 bases. Trimming at V came to 4 bases and at J to 9 bases, leaving 9 bases not matched to a gene. This CDR3 spans 14 amino acids. CDR1 and CDR2 (germline): PRHDT, FYEKMQ (reference sequence). CDR3 nucleotide sequence: TGTGCCAGCAGCTACGGGACAGAAGGTTCGCCCCAGCATTTT. As protein: CASSYGTEGSPQHF.

The chain uses TRBV25-1 and TRBJ1-4, with D perhaps matching TRBD1 (6 bases). The CDR3 has 11 amino acids. V was shortened by 8 bases and J by 8 bases, with 9 bases between the two germline ends. Germline values: CDR1 MGHDK, CDR2 SYGVNS. The CDR3: CASGGGEKLFF. The CDR3 coding sequence is TGTGCCAGCGGCGGGGGCGAAAAACTGTTTTTT.

The rearrangement links TRBV27 to TRBJ2-3; D gene uncertain. Germline CDR1 is MNHEY and CDR2 is SMNVEV (reference sequence). The germline V and J ends were trimmed by 4 bases and 5 bases, with 7 bases remaining between them. The CDR3 totals 12 residues. The CDR3 DNA sequence: TGTGCCAGCAGTTCGGTGAGAGATACGCAGTATTTT. This encodes CASSSVRDTQYF.

The genes are TRBV6-5 and TRBJ2-1, with 7 bases identical to TRBD2. CDR3 size: 12 residues. Per the germline V gene, CDR1 is MNHEY and CDR2 is SVGAGI. After removal of 6 bases from V and 5 bases from J, the junction contained 1 base not matched to a gene. DNA for the CDR3: TGTGCCAGCAGCGGACTAGACAATGAGCAGTTCTTC. The encoded protein is CASSGLDNEQFF.

V is TRBV19 and J is TRBJ2-1, with 8 bases fitting TRBD2. The V and J ends lost 5 bases and 2 bases, in that order; junction bases with no gene match: 5. This CDR3 comprises 15 residues. CDR1 and CDR2 (germline): LNHDA, SQIVND (reference sequence). CDR3 loop: CASSPGLEPYNEQFF. The CDR3 DNA is TGTGCCAGTAGTCCGGGACTAGAACCCTACAATGAGCAGTTCTTC.

A remark on this clonotype: Compared with germline, one end of the junction differs, possibly owing to a read error. The chain couples TRBV7-2 to TRBJ2-7; 10 bases map to TRBD2. The germline V gene has CDR1 SGHTA and CDR2 FQGNSA. The CDR3 length is 14 residues. CDR3 sequence: CASSLAGDPYEQYF. The CDR3 bases are TGTGCCAGCAGCCTAGCGGGGGATCCCTACGAGCAGTACTTC. The full variable domain, rest sourced from reference TRBV7-2 and TRBJ2-7, is GAGVSQSPSNKVTEKGKDVELRCDPISGHTALYWYRQSLGQGLEFLIYFQGNSAPDKSGLPSDRFSAERTGGSVSTLTIQRTQQEDSAVYLCASSLAGDPYEQYFGPGTRLTVT.